This TCR beta chain is drawn from a study of blood T cell repertoires in COVID-19. Study context: Specimens from acute and convalescent COVID-19 originated in the United States, Italy and Spain. PBMCs, B-cell-depleted T cells, or T cells provided the cDNA or gDNA that made up the material.

This clone was counted between two and nine times. Original analysis: Reference gene primers were amplified, and this amplification served to estimate nucleated cell counts. TCRdb's table, derived via immunoSEQ multiplex PCR, lists solely in-frame clones and lacks some. For V, J and clone size, that table is used; D and trimming come from the DNA. This sample has 200,000 to 250,000 clones; just over 85% occur once, and the top ten carry roughly 4.1%. Sequenced: peripheral blood. This TCR was recovered from a man aged 50 to 59 with acute or convalescent COVID-19.

CDR3 nucleotides: TGCAGTGCTATGGACCCAGCGGAAACTTTCTTT. Translation gives CSAMDPAETFF. This chain links TRBV20-1 with TRBJ1-1; D remains unclear. Germline V CDR1 and CDR2: DFQATT, SNEGSKA (reference sequence). Trimming left V 4 bases short and J 12 bases short, with 15 bases between. The CDR3 is 11 residues long.